This T cell receptor beta chain is from a study of T-cell reconstitution after alpha-beta-depleted transplantation in children. Study-level results: T-cell numbers and diversity, one year after transplant, stemmed largely from T cells that were newly produced. Expanded graft clones, several hundred of them, were reportedly the source of alpha-beta T cells about two months after transplant.

To note about this clonotype: The antigen is undetermined.

Germline CDR1 reads SEHNR; CDR2 reads FQNEAQ (reference sequence). This CDR3 is built from 12 residues. Between the trimmed V and J ends, which lost 5 bases and 9 bases, there was a span of 8 bases. The library targeted TCRbeta and was prepared with unique molecular identifiers. A single record per CDR3 protein comes from TCRdb applying MiXCR to the PCR reads. The sample consists of around 700,000 distinct CDR3 sequences, over 10% of them appearing once. The rearrangement uses TRBV7-9 and TRBJ1-6; D remains unclear. The source material was PBMCs, sampled before TCRalphabeta/CD19-depleted stem cell transplant. The TCR comes from a girl aged 2 to 9 with congenital amegakaryocytic thrombocytopenia, due to receive a stem cell transplant. The CDR3 region has the DNA TGTGCCAGCAGCCCGGACGGTTCACCCCTCCACTTT. It yields the protein CASSPDGSPLHF.